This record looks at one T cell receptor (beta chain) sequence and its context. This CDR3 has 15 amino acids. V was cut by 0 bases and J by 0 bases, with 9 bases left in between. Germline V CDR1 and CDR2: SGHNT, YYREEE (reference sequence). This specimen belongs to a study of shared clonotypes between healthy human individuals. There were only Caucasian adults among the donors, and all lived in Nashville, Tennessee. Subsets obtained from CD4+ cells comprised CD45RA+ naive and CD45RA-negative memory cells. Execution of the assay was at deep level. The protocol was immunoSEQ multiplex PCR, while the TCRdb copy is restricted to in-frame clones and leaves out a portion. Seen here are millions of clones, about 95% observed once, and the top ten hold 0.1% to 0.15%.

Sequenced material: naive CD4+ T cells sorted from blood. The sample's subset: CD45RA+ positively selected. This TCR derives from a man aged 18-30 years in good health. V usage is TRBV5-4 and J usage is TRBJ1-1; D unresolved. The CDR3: CASSLESDLNTEAFF. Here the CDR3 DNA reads TGTGCCAGCAGCTTGGAGTCGGACCTGAACACTGAAGCTTTCTTT.